Below, 23 T cell receptor beta chains from the same sample are listed, as sequenced in a study of OX40 agonist ivuxolimab in advanced cancers. Libraries were prepared through the immunoSEQ multiplex PCR assay. TCRdb provides this immuneACCESS table in a form limited to in-frame rearrangements. Some clones are lacking; in checked studies, under half of them reflect an unresolved V gene, and why the rest are absent is not known. This sample has 50,000 to 70,000 clones in its table, and approximately 90% of those were observed once. Of the sample, approximately 14% falls within the top ten clones. Source: CD4+ or CD8+ T cells sorted from blood, taken in a trial of the OX40 agonist ivuxolimab. These receptor sequences come from an adult with an advanced solid tumor such as melanoma, head and neck, liver or kidney cancer.

The DNA of the CDR3 is TGCGCCAGCAGCCCGGGGACAGCTGGGAATGAAAAACTGTTTTTT. It specifies CASSPGTAGNEKLFF. The chain has TRBV5-1 and TRBJ1-4; 7 positions match TRBD1. Germline values: CDR1 SGHRS, CDR2 YFSETQ. The CDR3 consists of 15 residues. V gave up 4 bases and J gave up 5 bases; unmatched junction bases: 8.

The chain employs TRBV30 and TRBJ2-5; 7 nucleotides line up with TRBD1. The CDR3 is 14 amino acids. Looked up from germline, CDR1 is GTSNPN and CDR2 is SVGIG (reference sequence). With 1 base clipped from V and 4 bases from J, the junction kept 6 bases outside the gene matches. CDR3 in amino acids: CAWSATGRIETQYF. Here the CDR3 DNA reads TGTGCCTGGAGTGCGACAGGGAGAATAGAGACCCAGTACTTC.

Note on this clone: An end of the junction differs from the germline gene, which may be a read error. V is TRBV5-8 and J is TRBJ1-1; D call uncertain. CDR3 length: 13 residues. The germline gives CDR1 SGHTS, CDR2 YDEGEE. The CDR3, as DNA: TGTGCCAGCATCTTGGGAGTGAACACTGAAGCTTTCTTT. Its protein is CASILGVNTEAFF.

The chain recombines TRBV19 with TRBJ1-1; TRBD1 matches at 8 bases. The CDR3 covers 13 residues. The germline V gene has CDR1 LNHDA and CDR2 SQIVND (reference sequence). V was pared by 7 bases and J by 6 bases, with 7 bases of the junction left unmatched. CDR3 amino acids: CASTPWTGPEAFF. The CDR3 nucleotides are TGTGCCAGTACCCCCTGGACAGGGCCTGAAGCTTTCTTT.

The chain carries TRBV13 and TRBJ2-4; the match to TRBD2 covers 14 bases. This CDR3 has 17 amino acids. Germline V lookup: CDR1 PRHDT, CDR2 FYEKMQ (reference sequence). V lost 6 bases and J lost 8; bases outside the gene matches: 12. The CDR3 DNA reads as TGTGCCAGCAGACCGGGACTAGCGGGAGCGAAGGGTGACATTCAGTACTTC. It specifies CASRPGLAGAKGDIQYF.

The chain has TRBV10-2 and TRBJ2-1; 8 positions agree with TRBD2. The germline gives CDR1 WSHSY, CDR2 SAAADI. CDR3 length equals 16 residues. V lost 0 bases to trimming and J lost 4 bases; unmatched junction nucleotides: 5. The CDR3: CASSESGSGVYNEQFF. CDR3 in DNA: TGCGCCAGCAGTGAGTCGGGTAGCGGGGTATACAATGAGCAGTTCTTC.

The chain combines TRBV9 with TRBJ2-2, with D possibly being TRBD2 (6 bases). This CDR3 has 15 amino acids. Trimming pared 1 base from V and 7 bases from J, leaving 14 bases between. Per germline, CDR1 SGDLS and CDR2 YYNGEE. CDR3 amino acids: CASSVYRTTDGELFF. CDR3 bases: TGTGCCAGCAGCGTATATCGGACTACCGACGGGGAGCTGTTTTTT.

V is TRBV23-1 and J is TRBJ1-2; D is uncertain. TRBV23-1 belongs to the ORF category, with a function that is uncertain. The CDR3 is 20 residues long. V lost 2 bases and J 1 base, leaving 26 bases between the germline ends. CDR3 nucleotide sequence: TGCGCCAGCAGTCAAACCCCTAGGAAGACGGAAAAGCCCCGTAACTATGGCTACACCTTC. Protein sequence: CASSQTPRKTEKPRNYGYTF.

This clone has just one count. The chain combines TRBV27 with TRBJ1-5; D is unclear. The CDR3 has 17 amino acids. The germline V and J ends were trimmed by 0 bases and 9 bases, with 21 bases remaining between them. Germline V gene lookup returns CDR1 MNHEY and CDR2 SMNVEV (reference sequence). The CDR3 loop reads CASSLSSAGQRVWPQHF. The CDR3 bases are TGTGCCAGCAGTTTATCTTCCGCCGGGCAACGGGTATGGCCCCAGCATTTT.

The chain joins TRBV19 to TRBJ2-2, with 10 bases fitting TRBD1. Trimming cost V 3 bases and J 6 bases; bases outside gene matches: 4. Per the germline V gene, CDR1 is LNHDA and CDR2 is SQIVND (reference sequence). This CDR3 is built from 15 residues. CDR3 coding DNA: TGTGCCAGTAGTATCTCGACAGGGGGCGCCGGGGAGCTGTTTTTT. It specifies CASSISTGGAGELFF. Drawing the rest from reference TRBV19 and TRBJ2-2, the complete variable domain is DGGITQSPKYLFRKEGQNVTLSCEQNLNHDAMYWYRQDPGQGLRLIYYSQIVNDFQKGDIAEGYSVSREKKESFPLTVTSAQKNPTAFYLCASSISTGGAGELFFGEGSRLTVL.

The chain is built from TRBV7-9 and TRBJ2-3, with D uncertain. V gave up 1 base and J gave up 0 bases, with 5 bases separating them. CDR3 length: 14 amino acids. Germline V gene lookup returns CDR1 SEHNR and CDR2 FQNEAQ (reference sequence). The CDR3 bases are TGTGCCAGCAGCTTAGAGGCCAGCACAGATACGCAGTATTTT. It codes for CASSLEASTDTQYF.

The CDR3 DNA follows: TGTGCCAGCAGGTCCAGCGCGAGTAACGAGCAGTACTTC. Its protein is CASRSSASNEQYF. This chain uses TRBV7-9 with TRBJ2-7, with D uncertain. Trimming left V 6 bases short and J 5 bases short, with 14 bases between. This CDR3 spans 13 amino acids. Germline V gives CDR1 SEHNR, CDR2 FQNEAQ (reference sequence).

V is TRBV7-2 and J is TRBJ1-2; no firm D call. The CDR3 consists of 14 residues. V lost 6 bases to trimming and J lost 2 bases, with 13 bases between them. Germline assignment: CDR1 SGHTA and CDR2 FQGNSA. The CDR3 reads CASRVGGSNYGYTF. CDR3 coding DNA: TGTGCCAGCAGGGTCGGCGGCAGCAACTATGGCTACACCTTC.

This clone has only one observation. This sequence joins TRBV2 and TRBJ1-6, with 7 bases identical to TRBD1. The germline V gene encodes CDR1 SNHLY and CDR2 FYNNEI. The J segment lost 5 bases and the V segment lost 5 bases, leaving 6 bases of the junction unmatched. CDR3 size: 15 residues. The CDR3, as DNA: TGTGCCAGCAGTTACGGGACAGCCAATAATTCACCCCTCCACTTT. Residues: CASSYGTANNSPLHF.

V is TRBV27 and J is TRBJ2-5; tentative D call: TRBD2 (5 bases). The CDR3 length is 14 residues. Germline V gene sequence: CDR1 MNHEY, CDR2 SMNVEV (reference sequence). V was cut by 5 bases and J by 5 bases, with 15 bases left in between. CDR3 sequence reads: CASSGPGGGETQYF. The CDR3 nucleotides read TGTGCCAGCAGTGGACCTGGAGGCGGCGAGACCCAGTACTTC.

CDR3 DNA: TGTGCCAGTAGTGACATAGGAAACATGAACACTGAAGCTTTCTTT. Its protein product is CASSDIGNMNTEAFF. The gene calls are TRBV19 and TRBJ1-1; no clear D gene. V lost 5 bases and J lost 0, with 13 bases in between. Germline assignment: CDR1 LNHDA and CDR2 SQIVND (reference sequence). The CDR3 consists of 15 residues.

The V and J genes are TRBV4-2 and TRBJ1-5; D possibly corresponds to TRBD1 (5 bases). Per the germline V gene, CDR1 is LGHNA and CDR2 is YNFKEQ. Trimming took 0 bases from V and 2 from J, leaving 5 bases between them. The CDR3 sequence is 14 residues long. The CDR3 region has the DNA TGTGCCAGCAGCCAAGAGGGGGGCAATCAGCCCCAGCATTTT. The encoded protein is CASSQEGGNQPQHF.

The V and J genes are TRBV10-2 and TRBJ2-2, with no clear D. Germline lookup yields CDR1 WSHSY and CDR2 SAAADI. There are 13 residues in the CDR3. Trimming shortened V by 7 bases and J by 4 bases, and 10 bases separated the two germline ends. CDR3: CASTETPTGELFF. Here the CDR3 DNA reads TGCGCCAGCACCGAGACACCCACCGGGGAGCTGTTTTTT.

This sequence joins TRBV25-1 and TRBJ2-2; 7 bases map to TRBD1. Germline loops: CDR1 MGHDK, CDR2 SYGVNS. V lost 0 bases to trimming and J lost 4 bases; unmatched junction nucleotides: 2. There are 15 residues in the CDR3. The CDR3 spells CASSEYGTATGELFF. DNA of the CDR3: TGTGCCAGCAGTGAATATGGGACAGCCACCGGGGAGCTGTTTTTT.

V and J are TRBV9 and TRBJ2-3; D is unresolved. Germline V CDR1 and CDR2: SGDLS, YYNGEE. The V end was cut by 3 bases, the J end by 0 bases, with 8 bases between. The CDR3 covers 14 residues. The chain's CDR3 is CASSGVSSTDTQYF. The CDR3 DNA is TGTGCCAGCAGCGGAGTATCTAGCACAGATACGCAGTATTTT.

The chain links TRBV27 to TRBJ2-7, with 12 bases identical to TRBD2. This CDR3 contains 14 residues. Germline V gene data show CDR1 as MNHEY and CDR2 as SMNVEV (reference sequence). With 10 bases clipped from V and 4 bases from J, the junction kept 8 bases outside the gene matches. CDR3 nucleotides: TGTGCCACCTTCTCTAGCGGGAGGGGGTACGAGCAGTACTTC. It encodes CATFSSGRGYEQYF.

The chain employs TRBV27 and TRBJ2-7, with a tentative D call TRBD2 (5 bases). Trimming shortened V by 0 bases and J by 5 bases, and 11 bases separated the two germline ends. This CDR3 is 14 amino acids long. CDR1 is MNHEY and CDR2 is SMNVEV in the germline V gene (reference sequence). CDR3 residues: CASSLSGDRHEQYF. For the CDR3, the DNA is TGTGCCAGCAGTTTATCCGGGGATCGACACGAGCAGTACTTC.

The chain is built from TRBV2 and TRBJ2-1, with D unresolved. This CDR3 has 10 amino acids. Germline CDR1 reads SNHLY; CDR2 reads FYNNEI. V was clipped by 4 bases and J by 9 bases, with 4 bases between them. This CDR3 reads CASSVGEQFF. CDR3 nucleotide sequence: TGTGCCAGCAGTGTGGGTGAGCAGTTCTTC. Variable domain in full (rest from reference TRBV2 and TRBJ2-1): EPEVTQTPSHQVTQMGQEVILRCVPISNHLYFYWYRQILGQKVEFLVSFYNNEISEKSEIFDDQFSVERPDGSNFTLKIRSTKLEDSAMYFCASSVGEQFFGPGTRLTVL.